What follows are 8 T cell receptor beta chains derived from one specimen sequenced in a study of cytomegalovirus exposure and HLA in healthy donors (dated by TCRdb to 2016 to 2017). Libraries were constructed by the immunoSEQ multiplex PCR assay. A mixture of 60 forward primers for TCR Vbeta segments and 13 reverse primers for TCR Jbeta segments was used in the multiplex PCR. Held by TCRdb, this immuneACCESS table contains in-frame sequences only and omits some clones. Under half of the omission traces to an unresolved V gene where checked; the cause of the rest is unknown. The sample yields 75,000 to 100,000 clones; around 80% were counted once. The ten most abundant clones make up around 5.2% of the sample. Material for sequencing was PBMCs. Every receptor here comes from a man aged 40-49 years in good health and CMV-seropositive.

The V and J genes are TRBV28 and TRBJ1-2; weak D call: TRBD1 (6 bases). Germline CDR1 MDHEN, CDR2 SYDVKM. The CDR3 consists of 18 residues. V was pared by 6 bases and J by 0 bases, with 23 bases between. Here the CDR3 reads CASRLTLGRGTSNYGYTF. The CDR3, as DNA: TGTGCCAGCAGACTGACCTTAGGCAGGGGTACCTCTAACTATGGCTACACCTTC.

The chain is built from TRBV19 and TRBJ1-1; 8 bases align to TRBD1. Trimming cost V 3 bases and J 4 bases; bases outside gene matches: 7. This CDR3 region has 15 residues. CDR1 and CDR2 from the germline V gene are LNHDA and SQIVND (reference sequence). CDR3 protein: CASSISITGGTEAFF. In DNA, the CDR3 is TGTGCCAGTAGTATTTCCATTACAGGGGGCACTGAAGCTTTCTTT. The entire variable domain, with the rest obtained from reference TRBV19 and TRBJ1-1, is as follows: DGGITQSPKYLFRKEGQNVTLSCEQNLNHDAMYWYRQDPGQGLRLIYYSQIVNDFQKGDIAEGYSVSREKKESFPLTVTSAQKNPTAFYLCASSISITGGTEAFFGQGTRLTVV.

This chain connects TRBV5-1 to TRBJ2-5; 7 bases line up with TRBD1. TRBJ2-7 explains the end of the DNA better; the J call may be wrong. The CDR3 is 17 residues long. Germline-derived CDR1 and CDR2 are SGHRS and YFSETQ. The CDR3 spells CASSLILVGDSRYEQYF. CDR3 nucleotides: TGCGCCAGCAGCCTAATCTTAGTTGGGGACAGCCGTTACGAGCAGTACTTC.

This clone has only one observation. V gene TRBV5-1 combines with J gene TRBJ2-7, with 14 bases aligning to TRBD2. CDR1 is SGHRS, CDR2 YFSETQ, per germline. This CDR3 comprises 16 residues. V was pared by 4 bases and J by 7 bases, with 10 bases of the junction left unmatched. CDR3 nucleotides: TGCGCCAGCAGCATTGGGACTAGCGGGGGTTCGGAGGAGCAGTACTTC. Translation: CASSIGTSGGSEEQYF. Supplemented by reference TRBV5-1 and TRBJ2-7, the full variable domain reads KAGVTQTPRYLIKTRGQQVTLSCSPISGHRSVSWYQQTPGQGLQFLFEYFSETQRNKGNFPGRFSGRQFSNSRSEMNVSTLELGDSALYLCASSIGTSGGSEEQYFGPGTRLTVT.

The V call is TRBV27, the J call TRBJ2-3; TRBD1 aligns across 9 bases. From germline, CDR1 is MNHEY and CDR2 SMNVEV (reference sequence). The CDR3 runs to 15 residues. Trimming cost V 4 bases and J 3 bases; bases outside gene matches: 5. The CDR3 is CASSSTGGKTDTQYF. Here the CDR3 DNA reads TGTGCCAGCAGTTCCACAGGGGGCAAAACAGATACGCAGTATTTT.

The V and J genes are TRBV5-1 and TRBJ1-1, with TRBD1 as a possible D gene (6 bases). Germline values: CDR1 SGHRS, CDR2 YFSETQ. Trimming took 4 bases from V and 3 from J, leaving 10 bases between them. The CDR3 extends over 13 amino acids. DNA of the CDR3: TGCGCCAGCAGCCCGCAGGGGCACACTGAAGCTTTCTTT. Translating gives CASSPQGHTEAFF.

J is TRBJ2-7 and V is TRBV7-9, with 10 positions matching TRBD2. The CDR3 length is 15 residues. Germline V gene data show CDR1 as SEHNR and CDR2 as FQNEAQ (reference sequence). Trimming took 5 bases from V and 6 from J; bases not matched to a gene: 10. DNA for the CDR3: TGTGCCAGCAGCAATAGCGGGGGGTTGGGGGGCGAGCAGTACTTC. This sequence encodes CASSNSGGLGGEQYF.

As DNA, the CDR3 is TGTGCCAGCAGTGAAGTGGGGGGGGACAGGGAGAACACTGAAGCTTTCTTT. This sequence encodes CASSEVGGDRENTEAFF. The V call is TRBV6-1, the J call TRBJ1-1; 9 nucleotides match TRBD1. Germline CDR1 and CDR2: MNHNS and SASEGT. The CDR3 sequence is 17 residues long. The V gene end was trimmed by 1 base and the J gene end by 1 base; junction bases not matched to a gene: 7.